This T cell receptor beta chain was obtained from a study of T cells after yellow fever vaccination. Overall study context: SMART-Seq v4 Ultra Low Input handled preparation of low-cell-number fractions. Study outcomes and limitations: Most primary-vaccination clones reappeared after the booster (around 95% CD4, 85% to 90% CD8). Within FACS-sorted repertoires, abundant clonotypes contaminating from the bulk population could be present.

V was pared by 1 base and J by 2 bases, with 6 bases between. Germline loops: CDR1 SGHTA, CDR2 FQGTGA. This CDR3 is built from 15 residues. Template-switching 5'RACE yielded the TCR cDNA; a universal primer site and UMIs were added in the process. In TCRdb, the 5' RACE reads were re-called with MiXCR into one record per CDR3 protein. Of some 200,000 distinct CDR3 sequences listed, 3% to 3.5% were seen once; the top ten hold around 3%. In its sample, this clonotype was seen many times. Its specificity is not known. The receptor was derived from a man aged 18 to 29 who received the YFV17D yellow fever vaccine. The chain links TRBV7-3 to TRBJ2-6; D is unresolved. Sequencing was performed on CD4+ T cells sorted from PBMCs, taken 10 days after the yellow fever booster vaccination. The CDR3 loop is CASSLRGPGANVLTF. DNA of the CDR3: TGTGCCAGCAGCTTAAGAGGACCTGGGGCCAACGTCCTGACTTTC.